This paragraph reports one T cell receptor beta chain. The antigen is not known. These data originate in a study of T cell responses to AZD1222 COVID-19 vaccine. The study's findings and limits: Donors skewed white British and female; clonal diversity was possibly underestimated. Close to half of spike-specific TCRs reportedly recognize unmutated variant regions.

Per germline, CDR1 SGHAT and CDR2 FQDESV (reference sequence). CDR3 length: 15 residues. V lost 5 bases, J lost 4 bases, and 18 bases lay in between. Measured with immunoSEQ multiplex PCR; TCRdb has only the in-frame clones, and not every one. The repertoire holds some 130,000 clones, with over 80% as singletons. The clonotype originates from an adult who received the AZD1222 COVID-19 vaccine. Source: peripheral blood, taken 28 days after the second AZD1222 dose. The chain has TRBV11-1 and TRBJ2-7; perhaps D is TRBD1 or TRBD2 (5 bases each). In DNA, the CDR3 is TGTGCCAGCAGCCCCCGGGGCGGCAGGGATTACGAGCAGTACTTC. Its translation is CASSPRGGRDYEQYF.